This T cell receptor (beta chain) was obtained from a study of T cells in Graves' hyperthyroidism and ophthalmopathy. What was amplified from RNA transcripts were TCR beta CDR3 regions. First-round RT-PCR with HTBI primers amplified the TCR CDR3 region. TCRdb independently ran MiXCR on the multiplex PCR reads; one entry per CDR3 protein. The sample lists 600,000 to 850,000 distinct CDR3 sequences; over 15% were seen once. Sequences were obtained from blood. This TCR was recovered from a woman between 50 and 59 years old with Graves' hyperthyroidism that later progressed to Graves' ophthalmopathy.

The CDR3 DNA follows: TGCGCCAGCAGCTTGGGACAGGGGATTGAAGCTGAAGCTTTCTTT. Translated, it gives CASSLGQGIEAEAFF. The chain joins TRBV5-1 to TRBJ1-1; 8 nucleotides match TRBD1. V gave up 0 bases and J gave up 6 bases; unmatched junction bases: 7. This CDR3 contains 15 residues. Germline lookup yields CDR1 SGHRS and CDR2 YFSETQ.